A single sample is the source of the 27 T cell receptor beta chains below, sequenced in a study of blood T cells in healthy people across ages. Next came a second PCR, run for about 7 to 11 cycles, which used a sample-barcoded 5' primer along with a J-beta primer mix. TCRdb fed the 5' RACE reads into MiXCR, producing one record per CDR3 protein. The sample records fewer than 2,000,000 distinct CDR3 sequences, approximately 40% being singletons. The sequencing sample was made of blood. These receptors originate from a human donor in good health.

This clonotype was counted ten times or more. A read error may produce the germline difference seen at one junction end. The chain has TRBV5-1 and TRBJ2-7; 10 positions agree with TRBD1. Looked up from germline, CDR1 is SGHRS and CDR2 is YFSETQ. The CDR3 extends over 14 amino acids. The CDR3 nucleotides read TGTGCCAGCAGTCCGGGACAGGGGATCTACGAGCAGTACTTC. This codes for CASSPGQGIYEQYF.

This rearrangement joins TRBV7-9 to TRBJ2-5; 7 bases are shared with TRBD2. CDR1 SEHNR and CDR2 FQNEAQ come from the germline V gene (reference sequence). CDR3 size: 14 residues. The V segment lost 4 bases and the J segment 5 bases; nucleotides outside the gene matches: 7. CDR3 sequence: CASSSSLARETQYF. Here the CDR3 DNA reads TGTGCCAGCAGCTCCTCACTAGCGCGGGAGACCCAGTACTTC.

The V and J genes are TRBV6-5 and TRBJ2-7; TRBD2 agrees at 8 bases. In germline, CDR1 is MNHEY, CDR2 SVGAGI. The V and J ends lost 2 bases and 0 bases, in that order; junction bases with no gene match: 9. The CDR3 consists of 17 residues. The CDR3 bases are TGTGCCAGCAGTTACACTTCAGCGGGGGAGATCTCCTACGAGCAGTACTTC. It codes for CASSYTSAGEISYEQYF.

This rearrangement joins TRBV5-1 to TRBJ2-3, with D maybe TRBD2 (5 bases). Germline V gene lookup returns CDR1 SGHRS and CDR2 YFSETQ. This CDR3 has 16 amino acids. V was clipped by 2 bases and J by 2 bases, with 15 bases between them. CDR3 sequence: CASSFDITGLTDTQYF. CDR3 coding DNA: TGCGCCAGCAGCTTCGACATCACCGGACTCACAGATACGCAGTATTTT. The complete variable domain, with remaining parts taken from reference TRBV5-1 and TRBJ2-3, reads KAGVTQTPRYLIKTRGQQVTLSCSPISGHRSVSWYQQTPGQGLQFLFEYFSETQRNKGNFPGRFSGRQFSNSRSEMNVSTLELGDSALYLCASSFDITGLTDTQYFGPGTRLTVL.

This clonotype turned up a few times. The chain is built from TRBV9 and TRBJ2-7, with a weak D call TRBD2 (5 bases). The CDR3 is 14 amino acids. Germline-derived CDR1 and CDR2 are SGDLS and YYNGEE. The ends were cut back, 2 bases at V and 7 bases at J, with 16 bases in the middle. The CDR3 is CASSVGQLSGEQYF. The CDR3 region has the DNA TGTGCCAGCAGCGTCGGGCAGCTGAGCGGTGAGCAGTACTTC.

The chain carries TRBV7-9 and TRBJ1-1, with D perhaps TRBD1 (5 bases). Trimming removed 8 bases from V and 2 bases from J, with 15 bases in between. CDR3 size: 14 residues. CDR1 SEHNR and CDR2 FQNEAQ come from the germline V gene (reference sequence). The CDR3 spells CASGRQIQNTEAFF. The CDR3 DNA sequence: TGTGCCAGCGGCAGACAGATCCAAAACACTGAAGCTTTCTTT.

The gene calls are TRBV6-5 and TRBJ2-1, with D possibly TRBD2 on 5 matching bases. V was clipped by 2 bases and J by 4 bases, with 15 bases between them. The CDR3 is 16 amino acids. Germline CDR1 reads MNHEY; CDR2 reads SVGAGI. Here the CDR3 DNA reads TGTGCCAGCAGTTACGCGGGCACCGGGGAGTACAATGAGCAGTTCTTC. Residues: CASSYAGTGEYNEQFF.

This clonotype turned up a few times. The chain combines TRBV15 with TRBJ2-3, with TRBD2 identical over 15 bases. Looked up from germline, CDR1 is LNHNV and CDR2 is YYDKDF (reference sequence). V dropped 1 base and J dropped 2; count of bases not matched to a gene: 4. CDR3 length: 18 residues. CDR3 region: CATSRGGTSGGTTDTQYF. In DNA, the CDR3 is TGTGCCACCAGCAGAGGTGGGACTAGCGGGGGGACCACAGATACGCAGTATTTT.

This chain links TRBV7-2 with TRBJ2-2; weak D call: TRBD2 (6 bases). Germline values: CDR1 SGHTA, CDR2 FQGNSA. The CDR3 loop spans 14 amino acids. V was cut by 4 bases and J by 5 bases, with 11 bases left in between. CDR3 protein: CASSSGLLTGELFF. In nucleotides, the CDR3 is TGTGCCAGCAGCTCGGGACTGTTGACCGGGGAGCTGTTTTTT.

This clonotype appeared a few times. V usage is TRBV3-1 and J usage is TRBJ1-1; D not certain. This CDR3 spans 12 amino acids. CDR1 and CDR2 from the germline V gene are LGHDT and YNNKEL (reference sequence). Trimming shortened V by 7 bases and J by 0 bases, and 6 bases separated the two germline ends. In nucleotides, the CDR3 is TGTGCCAGCACCAATCTGAACACTGAAGCTTTCTTT. It is translated as CASTNLNTEAFF.

The chain carries TRBV3-1 and TRBJ2-1; 9 bases align to TRBD2. The CDR3 is made up of 16 amino acids. With V trimmed by 1 base and J by 8 bases, 9 bases remained unmatched. Germline CDR1 LGHDT, CDR2 YNNKEL (reference sequence). The CDR3 DNA is TGTGCCAGCAGCCAAGGGTGGGCTAGCGGGGTCGATGAGCAGTTCTTC. This encodes CASSQGWASGVDEQFF.

The chain employs TRBV6-1 and TRBJ2-1; 7 bases map to TRBD2. The last part of the DNA fits TRBJ2-7 better; the J call may be wrong. The CDR3 runs 17 residues. Germline lookup yields CDR1 MNHNS and CDR2 SASEGT. This chain's CDR3 is CASRRYSGRGSYNEQYF. CDR3 coding DNA: TGTGCCAGCAGAAGATATAGCGGGCGGGGGTCCTACAATGAGCAGTACTTC.

This chain connects TRBV6-2 or TRBV6-3 to TRBJ2-7, with TRBD1 identical over 8 bases. Germline-derived CDR1 and CDR2 are MNHEY and SVGEGT. CDR3 length: 16 amino acids. The J segment lost 1 base and the V segment lost 2 bases, leaving 7 bases of the junction unmatched. The CDR3 coding sequence is TGTGCCAGCAGTTACGCCAGGGGGCTTTTGTCCTACGAGCAGTACTTC. It translates to CASSYARGLLSYEQYF.

This clonotype was recorded a few times. CDR3 nucleotide sequence: TGCAGCTCCACCGGGACAGGGCGCACAGATACGCAGTATTTT. Translation: CSSTGTGRTDTQYF. This rearrangement joins TRBV29-1 to TRBJ2-3; the match to TRBD1 covers 9 bases. Germline values: CDR1 SQVTM, CDR2 ANQGSEA. CDR3 length: 14 amino acids. With 8 bases clipped from V and 1 base from J, the junction kept 7 bases outside the gene matches.

This clonotype came up a few times. This sequence joins TRBV6-2 or TRBV6-3 and TRBJ1-1; D is ambiguous. Germline assignment: CDR1 MNHEY and CDR2 SVGEGT. This CDR3 is built from 16 residues. Trimming shortened V by 7 bases and J by 5 bases, and 23 bases separated the two germline ends. The CDR3 coding sequence is TGTGCCAGCACCATAGAAGGTGGAGGGCCGGTGACTGAAGCTTTCTTT. Translating it yields CASTIEGGGPVTEAFF.

The sample holds a few counts of this clonotype. The chain uses TRBV9 and TRBJ1-1, with D uncertain. Between the trimmed V and J ends, which lost 1 base and 3 bases, there was a span of 10 bases. The CDR3 consists of 14 residues. Germline V gene lookup returns CDR1 SGDLS and CDR2 YYNGEE. The CDR3 sequence: CASSVTGFDTEAFF. Here the CDR3 DNA reads TGTGCCAGCAGCGTAACGGGGTTTGACACTGAAGCTTTCTTT. Using reference TRBV9 and TRBJ1-1 for the parts outside the CDR3, the full variable domain is DSGVTQTPKHLITATGQRVTLRCSPRSGDLSVYWYQQSLDQGLQFLIQYYNGEERAKGNILERFSAQQFPDLHSELNLSSLELGDSALYFCASSVTGFDTEAFFGQGTRLTVV.

This chain links TRBV11-1 with TRBJ2-7; TRBD2 aligns across 10 bases. CDR1 and CDR2 (germline): SGHAT, FQDESV (reference sequence). V gave up 3 bases and J gave up 4 bases; unmatched junction bases: 6. The CDR3 extends over 15 amino acids. CDR3 amino acids: CASSFGLAGEYEQYF. DNA for the CDR3: TGTGCCAGCAGCTTCGGGCTAGCGGGGGAATACGAGCAGTACTTC.

At least ten counts were recorded for this clonotype. The genes are TRBV10-3 and TRBJ1-2; no definite D call. Trimming pared 4 bases from V and 8 bases from J, leaving 11 bases between. The CDR3 is 12 amino acids. CDR1 and CDR2 from the germline V gene are ENHRY and SYGVKD. The CDR3 reads CAISGSERGYTF. The CDR3, as DNA: TGTGCCATCAGTGGGTCCGAGCGAGGCTACACCTTC.

J is TRBJ2-1 and V is TRBV2; no clear D gene. Judging by the DNA end, TRBJ2-7 fits better; the J call may be wrong. Germline V CDR1 and CDR2: SNHLY, FYNNEI. CDR3 length: 15 amino acids. DNA for the CDR3: TGTGCCAGCAGTAAGACACCGAGCTCCTACAATGAGCAGTACTTC. Its protein is CASSKTPSSYNEQYF.

The J gene is TRBJ2-7, the V gene TRBV27; possible D gene TRBD2, 6 bases. The germline gives CDR1 MNHEY, CDR2 SMNVEV (reference sequence). The CDR3 is 14 residues long. Trimming shortened V by 2 bases and J by 6 bases, and 14 bases separated the two germline ends. This CDR3 reads CASSLGRERAEQYF. The CDR3, as DNA: TGTGCCAGCAGTTTAGGGCGGGAACGGGCCGAGCAGTACTTC.

This chain connects TRBV5-5 to TRBJ2-5; 11 bases align to TRBD1. This CDR3 contains 19 residues. Trimming cost V 1 base and J 7 bases; bases outside gene matches: 18. CDR1 and CDR2 from the germline V gene are SGHKS and YYEKEE (reference sequence). This CDR3 reads CASSLISAVGQGAPGTQYF. The CDR3, as DNA: TGTGCCAGCAGCTTGATTAGCGCTGTAGGACAGGGGGCACCGGGGACCCAGTACTTC. The whole variable domain, filled in from reference TRBV5-5 and TRBJ2-5, reads DAGVTQSPTHLIKTRGQQVTLRCSPISGHKSVSWYQQVLGQGPQFIFQYYEKEERGRGNFPDRFSARQFPNYSSELNVNALLLGDSALYLCASSLISAVGQGAPGTQYFGPGTRLLVL.

This clonotype showed up just a few times. The germline gene is not matched at one end of the junction; a read error may be the cause. The chain uses TRBV4-1 and TRBJ1-1; TRBD1 is a possible D gene (5 bases). The CDR3 covers 14 residues. Germline-derived CDR1 and CDR2 are MGHRA and YSYEKL. CDR3 protein: CASSQGTMNTEAFF. The DNA for the CDR3 is TGTGCCAGCAGCCAAGGGACCATGAACACTGAAGCTTTCTTT.

The chain employs TRBV12-3 or TRBV12-4 and TRBJ2-5; 10 bases are a match to TRBD1. The V and J ends lost 6 bases and 3 bases, in that order; junction bases with no gene match: 7. The CDR3 runs to 15 residues. Here the CDR3 reads CASRPYGTGEETQYF. The CDR3 region has the DNA TGTGCCAGCAGACCCTATGGGACAGGGGAAGAGACCCAGTACTTC.

The V gene is TRBV6-6, the J gene TRBJ1-4; the D gene is possibly TRBD1 (5 bases). CDR1 is MNHNY, CDR2 SVGAGI, per germline (reference sequence). V gave up 6 bases and J gave up 0 bases, with 14 bases separating them. The CDR3 extends over 16 amino acids. CDR3 protein: CASSLRTPSTNEKLFF. CDR3 DNA: TGTGCCAGCAGCCTCAGGACACCCTCAACTAATGAAAAACTGTTTTTT.

DNA of the CDR3: TGTGCCAGCAGCCCCCCCACTAGCCCGGGTAGGGATACGCAGTATTTT. This gives the protein CASSPPTSPGRDTQYF. This chain uses TRBV7-9 with TRBJ2-3; weak D call: TRBD2 (6 bases). Trimming stripped 5 bases from V and 6 bases from J, with 21 bases between. This CDR3 region has 16 residues. CDR1 is SEHNR, CDR2 FQNEAQ, per germline (reference sequence).

The chain carries TRBV7-3 and TRBJ1-2, with D uncertain. CDR3 size: 15 residues. Germline V gene sequence: CDR1 SGHTA, CDR2 FQGTGA. Trimming took off 5 bases at V and 1 base at J, with 14 bases between the two ends. The CDR3 spells CASSPRRTGNYGYTF. The CDR3 DNA sequence: TGTGCCAGCAGCCCGAGACGGACGGGTAACTATGGCTACACCTTC.

The chain couples TRBV5-1 to TRBJ1-2, with D perhaps TRBD1 (5 bases). CDR3 size: 11 residues. CDR1 is SGHRS, CDR2 YFSETQ, per germline. Deletions cut 3 bases from V and 8 bases from J, with 8 bases between. The CDR3 nucleotides read TGCGCCAGCAGCTGGGACGGGGGCTACACCTTC. Amino acid sequence: CASSWDGGYTF.